What follows are 27 T cell receptor beta chains derived from one specimen sequenced in a study of blood T cell repertoires in COVID-19. Generated by immunoSEQ multiplex PCR, the TCRdb table keeps only in-frame clones and is missing some. Altogether about 120,000 clones are present, 90% being singletons, with the ten largest covering about 3.8%. Sample: peripheral blood. These receptors came from an older woman with COVID-19, enrolled during active disease.

The chain couples TRBV7-9 to TRBJ1-1; possibly TRBD1 for D (6 bases). Trimming took 0 bases from V and 4 from J, leaving 12 bases between them. The CDR3 loop spans 15 amino acids. The germline V gene encodes CDR1 SEHNR and CDR2 FQNEAQ (reference sequence). The DNA of the CDR3 is TGTGCCAGCAGCTTAGCCTTACAGGGTGGCACTGAAGCTTTCTTT. It translates to CASSLALQGGTEAFF.

This clone was counted a few times. The J gene is TRBJ2-3, the V gene TRBV4-1, with 11 bases that match TRBD2. Germline V gives CDR1 MGHRA, CDR2 YSYEKL. The ends lost 1 base at V and 4 bases at J; junction bases unmatched: 16. The CDR3 spans 20 residues. CDR3 nucleotide sequence: TGCGCCAGCAGCCAAGTAGGTTTAGCGGGGGGGCCGAGAGACTCAGATACGCAGTATTTT. Its protein product is CASSQVGLAGGPRDSDTQYF.

The genes are TRBV6-2 or TRBV6-3 and TRBJ1-1; no clear D. Germline V CDR1 and CDR2: MNHEY, SVGEGT. Trimming cost V 0 bases and J 7 bases, with 12 bases left between them. The CDR3 extends over 14 amino acids. CDR3 sequence: CASSYSIGSNEAFF. Here the CDR3 DNA reads TGTGCCAGCAGTTACTCGATAGGGAGTAATGAAGCTTTCTTT.

This clone was counted only a few times. This rearrangement joins TRBV7-3 to TRBJ1-1; 8 positions agree with TRBD1. Germline V gene sequence: CDR1 SGHTA, CDR2 FQGTGA. The V and J ends lost 2 bases and 3 bases, in that order; junction bases with no gene match: 8. This CDR3 has 16 residues. CDR3 nucleotide sequence: TGTGCCAGCAGCTTACATGACAGGGGAGCGGACACTGAAGCTTTCTTT. It encodes CASSLHDRGADTEAFF.

The chain is built from TRBV4-3 and TRBJ1-2; maybe TRBD1 (5 bases). The V end lost 0 bases, the J end lost 4 bases, and 12 bases lay between the germline ends. The CDR3 is made up of 15 amino acids. Germline CDR1 reads LGHNA; CDR2 reads YSLEER. CDR3 DNA sequence: TGCGCCAGCAGCCAAGACCTGACAGCCGCCTATGGCTACACCTTC. Translation gives CASSQDLTAAYGYTF.

The chain uses TRBV15 and TRBJ2-5; maybe TRBD1 (6 bases). This CDR3 comprises 13 residues. V lost 1 base, J lost 5 bases, and 8 bases lay in between. Germline assignment: CDR1 LNHNV and CDR2 YYDKDF (reference sequence). In nucleotides, the CDR3 is TGTGCCACCAGCAGAGTGCAGGGGGAGACCCAGTACTTC. Translating gives CATSRVQGETQYF.

The chain uses TRBV4-1 and TRBJ2-5; D is perhaps TRBD1 (5 bases). Per germline, CDR1 MGHRA and CDR2 YSYEKL. CDR3 length: 16 amino acids. Trimming removed 1 base at V and 2 bases at J, with 14 bases between. CDR3 coding DNA: TGCGCCAGCAGCCAAGGTCGACAGAACACTCAAGAGACCCAGTACTTC. This gives the protein CASSQGRQNTQETQYF.

V usage is TRBV20-1 and J usage is TRBJ2-3; D is undetermined. Germline-derived CDR1 and CDR2 are DFQATT and SNEGSKA (reference sequence). There are 12 residues in the CDR3. Trimming shortened V by 3 bases and J by 2 bases, and 6 bases separated the two germline ends. As DNA, the CDR3 is TGCAGTGCTAGTAAACTCACAGATACGCAGTATTTT. Protein product: CSASKLTDTQYF.

The chain is built from TRBV7-2 and TRBJ2-7, with a possible D match to TRBD1 (7 bases). This CDR3 region has 14 residues. Per the germline V gene, CDR1 is SGHTA and CDR2 is FQGNSA. Trimming took 5 bases from V and 12 from J, leaving 23 bases between them. The DNA of the CDR3 is TGTGCCAGCAGCCCGACAGGGCTGGTAAAGGGGGGGTACTTC. It translates to CASSPTGLVKGGYF.

The J gene is TRBJ1-6, the V gene TRBV18; perhaps TRBD1 as D (6 bases). The germline V and J ends were trimmed by 2 bases and 8 bases, with 13 bases remaining between them. The CDR3 has 15 amino acids. Germline lookup yields CDR1 KGHSH and CDR2 LQKENI. The CDR3 here is CASSPIAGADSPLHF. DNA for the CDR3: TGTGCCAGCTCACCAATAGCAGGGGCTGATTCACCCCTCCACTTT.

CDR3 nucleotides: TGTGCCAGCAGTGAGCACCCAGCGAGTCCTGAAGCTTTCTTT. This encodes CASSEHPASPEAFF. V and J are TRBV6-2 or TRBV6-3 and TRBJ1-1; no clear D. CDR3 length: 14 amino acids. V lost 5 bases to trimming and J lost 6 bases, with 16 bases between them. Per germline, CDR1 MNHEY and CDR2 SVGEGT.

This chain joins TRBV6-5 and TRBJ1-3; D ambiguous. Germline CDR1 MNHEY, CDR2 SVGAGI. V was pared by 6 bases and J by 6 bases, with 12 bases between. The CDR3 is made up of 13 amino acids. CDR3 nucleotide sequence: TGTGCCAGCAGATCCCCAGGCCCAAACACCATATATTTT. This encodes CASRSPGPNTIYF.

This clone was picked up one time. The V gene is TRBV7-9, the J gene TRBJ1-1, with 7 bases aligning to TRBD1. The germline CDR1 and CDR2 sequences are SEHNR and FQNEAQ (reference sequence). This CDR3 comprises 14 residues. The V gene end was trimmed by 7 bases and the J gene end by 6 bases; junction bases not matched to a gene: 11. CDR3 DNA sequence: TGTGCCAGCACCTCGAGGACAGGAGGGGCTGAAGCTTTCTTT. Residues: CASTSRTGGAEAFF.

V and J are TRBV18 and TRBJ2-6, with TRBD1 matching 7 bases. The CDR3 covers 16 residues. Germline CDR1 is KGHSH and CDR2 is LQKENI. The ends lost 6 bases at V and 0 bases at J; junction bases unmatched: 5. The CDR3 region has the DNA TGTGCCAGCTCGACCTCAGGGGGCTCTGGGGCCAACGTCCTGACTTTC. This gives the protein CASSTSGGSGANVLTF.

The rearrangement uses TRBV7-2 and TRBJ1-5; the D gene is possibly TRBD1 (6 bases). Germline CDR1 reads SGHTA; CDR2 reads FQGNSA. V lost 2 bases to trimming and J lost 3 bases, with 8 bases between them. This CDR3 is 14 amino acids long. The CDR3 is CASSLSGANQPQHF. As DNA, the CDR3 is TGTGCCAGCAGCTTATCAGGGGCCAATCAGCCCCAGCATTTT.

This clone appeared a single time. J is TRBJ2-7 and V is TRBV7-8; 8 bases are a match to TRBD1. The V and J ends lost 8 bases and 0 bases, in that order; junction bases with no gene match: 12. Germline CDR1 is SGHVS and CDR2 is FQNEAQ. The CDR3 is 16 amino acids. In DNA, the CDR3 is TGTGCCAGCGCTAGTCAGGGACAGGTCCTCTCCTACGAGCAGTACTTC. The encoded protein is CASASQGQVLSYEQYF.

In DNA, the CDR3 is TGTGCCAGTAGTCGGGACTATCAAGAGACCCAGTACTTC. Translating gives CASSRDYQETQYF. The genes are TRBV19 and TRBJ2-5; TRBD2 matches at 7 bases. V was clipped by 5 bases and J by 2 bases; unmatched bases: 2. The CDR3 is made up of 13 amino acids. Germline V gene data show CDR1 as LNHDA and CDR2 as SQIVND (reference sequence).

The chain joins TRBV20-1 to TRBJ1-6; TRBD1 is a possible D gene (6 bases). V lost 3 bases and J 3 bases, leaving 12 bases between the germline ends. CDR1 and CDR2 from the germline V gene are DFQATT and SNEGSKA (reference sequence). The CDR3 runs to 15 residues. CDR3 bases: TGCAGTGCTAGTCCTAGGGGGAACTATAATTCACCCCTCCACTTT. Amino acid sequence: CSASPRGNYNSPLHF.

This clone has just one count. This sequence joins TRBV9 and TRBJ1-5; TRBD1 matches 11 bases. This CDR3 is built from 15 residues. V trimming: 3 bases; J trimming: 4 bases; junction bases outside the gene matches: 3. Germline lookup yields CDR1 SGDLS and CDR2 YYNGEE. Here the CDR3 DNA reads TGTGCCAGCAGCGCTGGACAGGGGGCGAATCAGCCCCAGCATTTT. Encoded protein: CASSAGQGANQPQHF.

The J gene is TRBJ2-2, the V gene TRBV3-1 (or the pseudogene TRBV3-2), with 9 bases fitting TRBD1. J gave up 9 bases and V 2 bases, and 7 bases lay outside the gene matches. The CDR3 runs to 15 residues. The germline gives CDR1 LGHDT, CDR2 YNNKEL (reference sequence). CDR3 sequence reads: CASSQSYRGPRELFF. The CDR3, as DNA: TGTGCCAGCAGCCAAAGCTACAGGGGGCCCAGGGAGCTGTTTTTT.

The chain uses TRBV15 and TRBJ1-6; D gene unclear. V lost 3 bases, J lost 7 bases, and 7 bases lay in between. Germline V gives CDR1 LNHNV, CDR2 YYDKDF (reference sequence). CDR3 length: 13 residues. This CDR3 reads CATSRRFNSPLHF. CDR3 coding DNA: TGTGCCACCAGCAGGCGGTTCAATTCACCCCTCCACTTT.

The rearrangement links TRBV12-5 to TRBJ2-1; D is possibly TRBD2 (5 bases). The CDR3 runs 11 residues. Germline lookup yields CDR1 LGHNT and CDR2 FRNRAP. V was shortened by 4 bases and J by 12 bases, with 10 bases between the two germline ends. The DNA for the CDR3 is TGTGCTAGTGGTTACCGGGGTATGCAGTTCTTC. Protein sequence: CASGYRGMQFF. The full variable domain, with the rest looked up from reference TRBV12-5 and TRBJ2-1, is DARVTQTPRHKVTEMGQEVTMRCQPILGHNTVFWYRQTMMQGLELLAYFRNRAPLDDSGMPKDRFSAEMPDATLATLKIQPSEPRDSAVYFCASGYRGMQFFGPGTRLTVL.

This clone occurred once. The gene calls are TRBV9 and TRBJ2-7; no definite D call. From germline, CDR1 is SGDLS and CDR2 YYNGEE. Between the trimmed V and J ends, which lost 0 bases and 2 bases, there was a span of 9 bases. CDR3 length: 14 amino acids. This CDR3 reads CASSVGQEPYEQYF. In DNA, the CDR3 is TGTGCCAGCAGCGTAGGGCAGGAACCCTACGAGCAGTACTTC.

The rearrangement joins TRBV4-3 to TRBJ2-1, with 10 nucleotides matching TRBD2. The germline V gene has CDR1 LGHNA and CDR2 YSLEER. The length of the CDR3 is 18 residues. J was trimmed by 7 bases and V by 4 bases; bases with no gene match: 16. The CDR3 nucleotides are TGCGCCAGCAGCCTAACATCGGCGAGCGGGGGGGCCGAGAATGAGCAGTTCTTC. This encodes CASSLTSASGGAENEQFF.

V is TRBV3-1 (or the pseudogene TRBV3-2) and J is TRBJ1-2, with D tentatively TRBD1 (6 bases). The length of the CDR3 is 14 residues. Germline CDR1 LGHDT, CDR2 YNNKEL (reference sequence). The germline V and J ends were trimmed by 3 bases and 5 bases, with 13 bases remaining between them. DNA of the CDR3: TGTGCCAGCAGCCAGCCGGACAGAAAATATGGCTACACCTTC. Amino acids: CASSQPDRKYGYTF.

The rearrangement joins TRBV5-1 to TRBJ1-5; D might be TRBD1 (6 bases). Deletions cut 4 bases from V and 3 bases from J, with 11 bases between. Germline CDR1 SGHRS, CDR2 YFSETQ. The CDR3 length is 14 residues. The CDR3 reads CASSPTGSNQPQHF. The CDR3 DNA reads as TGCGCCAGCAGCCCCACAGGGTCCAATCAGCCCCAGCATTTT.

This clone was observed a single time. V usage is TRBV10-3 and J usage is TRBJ1-1; no clear D gene. CDR3 length equals 12 residues. The ends were cut back, 10 bases at V and 3 bases at J, with 12 bases in the middle. Germline V gene sequence: CDR1 ENHRY, CDR2 SYGVKD. The CDR3 spells CATADGDTEAFF. The CDR3 DNA reads as TGTGCCACCGCGGATGGTGACACTGAAGCTTTCTTT.